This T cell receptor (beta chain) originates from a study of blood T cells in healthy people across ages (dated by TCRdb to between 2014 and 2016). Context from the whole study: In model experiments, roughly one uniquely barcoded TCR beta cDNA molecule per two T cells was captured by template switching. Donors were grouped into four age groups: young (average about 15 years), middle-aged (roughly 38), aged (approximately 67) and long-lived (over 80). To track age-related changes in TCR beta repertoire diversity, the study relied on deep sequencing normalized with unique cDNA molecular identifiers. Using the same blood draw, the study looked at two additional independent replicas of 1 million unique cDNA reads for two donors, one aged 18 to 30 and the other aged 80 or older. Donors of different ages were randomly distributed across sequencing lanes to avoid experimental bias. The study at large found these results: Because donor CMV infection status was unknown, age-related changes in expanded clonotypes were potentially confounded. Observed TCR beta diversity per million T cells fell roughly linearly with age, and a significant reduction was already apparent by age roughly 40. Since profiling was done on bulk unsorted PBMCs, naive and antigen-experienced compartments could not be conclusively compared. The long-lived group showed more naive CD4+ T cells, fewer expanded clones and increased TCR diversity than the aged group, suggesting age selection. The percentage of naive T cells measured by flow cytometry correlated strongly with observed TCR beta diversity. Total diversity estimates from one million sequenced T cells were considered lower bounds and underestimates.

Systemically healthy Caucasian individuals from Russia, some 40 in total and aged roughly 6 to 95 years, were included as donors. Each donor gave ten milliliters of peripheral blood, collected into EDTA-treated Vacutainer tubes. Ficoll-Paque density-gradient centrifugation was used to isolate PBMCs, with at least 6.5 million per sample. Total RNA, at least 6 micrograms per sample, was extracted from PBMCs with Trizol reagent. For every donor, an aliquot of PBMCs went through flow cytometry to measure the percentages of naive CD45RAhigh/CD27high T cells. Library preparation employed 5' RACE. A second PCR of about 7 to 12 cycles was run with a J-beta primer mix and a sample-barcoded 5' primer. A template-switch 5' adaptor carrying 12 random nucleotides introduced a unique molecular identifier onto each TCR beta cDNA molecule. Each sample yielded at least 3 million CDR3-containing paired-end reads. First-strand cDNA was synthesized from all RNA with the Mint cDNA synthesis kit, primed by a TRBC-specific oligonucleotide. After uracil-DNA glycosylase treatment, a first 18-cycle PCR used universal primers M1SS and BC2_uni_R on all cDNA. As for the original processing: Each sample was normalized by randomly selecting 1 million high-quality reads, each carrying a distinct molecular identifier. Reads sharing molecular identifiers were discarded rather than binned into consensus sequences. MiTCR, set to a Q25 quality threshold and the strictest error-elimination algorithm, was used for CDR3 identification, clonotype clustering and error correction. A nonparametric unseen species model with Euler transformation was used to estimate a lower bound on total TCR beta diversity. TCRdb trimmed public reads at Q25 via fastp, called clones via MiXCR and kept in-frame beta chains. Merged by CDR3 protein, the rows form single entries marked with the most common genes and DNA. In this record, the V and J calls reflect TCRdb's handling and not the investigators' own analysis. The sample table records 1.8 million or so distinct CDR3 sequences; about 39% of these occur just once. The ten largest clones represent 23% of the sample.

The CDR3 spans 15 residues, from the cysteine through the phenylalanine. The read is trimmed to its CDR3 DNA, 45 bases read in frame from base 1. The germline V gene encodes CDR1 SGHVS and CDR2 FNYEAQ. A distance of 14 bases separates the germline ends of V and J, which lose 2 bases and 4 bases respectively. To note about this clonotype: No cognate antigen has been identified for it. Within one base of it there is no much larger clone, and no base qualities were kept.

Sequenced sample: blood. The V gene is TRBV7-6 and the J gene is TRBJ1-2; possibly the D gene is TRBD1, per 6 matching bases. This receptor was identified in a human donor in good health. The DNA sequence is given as TGTGCCAGCAGCTTAACGGCAGGGGCGAGCTATGGCTACACCTTC. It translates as CASSLTAGASYGYTF.